The clone carrying this TCR beta chain came up a few times. Its target is unknown. V dropped 2 bases and J dropped 1 base, with 11 bases sitting between them. Looked up from germline, CDR1 is SEHNR and CDR2 is FQNEAQ (reference sequence). CDR3 length equals 15 residues. This entry belongs to a study of T cell repertoires in cytomegalovirus infection. Across the study: Recently described HLA-C-restricted plus well-studied HLA-B-restricted CMV epitopes were used. Both a matching HLA type and CMV infection were indicated by public TCR beta signatures.

Overall study results and limits: Cumulative frequency of public TCR beta families picked out carriers of CMV plus the relevant HLA.

TCRdb re-derived calls from the reads in MiXCR, one entry per CDR3 protein. In the table there are around 340,000 distinct CDR3 sequences, 29% of which are singletons. The sample in question was cultured PBMCs, obtained from culture after CMV antigen stimulation. This chain links TRBV7-9 with TRBJ2-5; D might be TRBD1 (5 bases). This clonotype was sampled from a human donor in good health (CMV status not recorded). Some clones in this sample may be carry-over from other donors' samples. This chain's CDR3 is CASSLSRRAQETQYF. The CDR3 DNA reads as TGTGCCAGCAGCTTATCGCGCAGGGCCCAAGAGACCCAGTACTTC.